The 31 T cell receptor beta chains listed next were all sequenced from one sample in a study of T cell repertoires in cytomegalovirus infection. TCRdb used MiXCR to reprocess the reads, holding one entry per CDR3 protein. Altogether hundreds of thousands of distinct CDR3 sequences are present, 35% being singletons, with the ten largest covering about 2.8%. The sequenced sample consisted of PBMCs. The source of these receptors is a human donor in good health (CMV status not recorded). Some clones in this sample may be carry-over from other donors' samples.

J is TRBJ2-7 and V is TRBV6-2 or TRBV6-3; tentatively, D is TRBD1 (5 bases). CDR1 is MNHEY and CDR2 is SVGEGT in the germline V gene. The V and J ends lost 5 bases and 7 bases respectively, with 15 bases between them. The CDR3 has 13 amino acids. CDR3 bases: TGTGCCAGCAGTAGGGGAACTCGCGCGGAGCAGTACTTC. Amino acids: CASSRGTRAEQYF.

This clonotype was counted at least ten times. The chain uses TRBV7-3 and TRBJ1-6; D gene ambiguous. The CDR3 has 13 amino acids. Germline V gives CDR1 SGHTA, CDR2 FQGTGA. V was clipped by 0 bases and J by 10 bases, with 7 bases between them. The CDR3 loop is CASSLTKESPLHF. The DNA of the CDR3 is TGTGCCAGCAGCTTAACGAAAGAGTCACCCCTCCACTTT.

The CDR3 coding sequence is TGTGCCAGCAGCCCCCTGGCATTACCCCTCCACTTT. It specifies CASSPLALPLHF. This chain joins TRBV28 and TRBJ1-6; D gene unclear. The germline V gene encodes CDR1 MDHEN and CDR2 SYDVKM. Trimming left V 6 bases short and J 12 bases short, with 12 bases between. The CDR3 has 12 amino acids.

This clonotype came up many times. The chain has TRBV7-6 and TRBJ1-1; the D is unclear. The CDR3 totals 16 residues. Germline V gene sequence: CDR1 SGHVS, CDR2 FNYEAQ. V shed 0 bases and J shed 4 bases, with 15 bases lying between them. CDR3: CASSLASLGRSTEAFF. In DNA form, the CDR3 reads TGTGCCAGCAGCTTAGCTTCTCTAGGGAGGTCCACTGAAGCTTTCTTT. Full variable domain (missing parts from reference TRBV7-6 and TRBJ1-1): GAGVSQSPRYKVTKRGQDVALRCDPISGHVSLYWYRQALGQGPEFLTYFNYEAQQDKSGLPNDRFSAERPEGSISTLTIQRTEQRDSAMYRCASSLASLGRSTEAFFGQGTRLTVV.

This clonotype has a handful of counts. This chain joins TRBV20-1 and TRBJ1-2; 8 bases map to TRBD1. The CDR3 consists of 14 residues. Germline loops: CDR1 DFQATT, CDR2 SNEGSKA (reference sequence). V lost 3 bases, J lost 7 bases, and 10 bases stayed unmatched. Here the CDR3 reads CSASADRGPGGYTF. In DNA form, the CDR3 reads TGCAGTGCTAGCGCCGACAGGGGTCCCGGTGGCTACACCTTC.

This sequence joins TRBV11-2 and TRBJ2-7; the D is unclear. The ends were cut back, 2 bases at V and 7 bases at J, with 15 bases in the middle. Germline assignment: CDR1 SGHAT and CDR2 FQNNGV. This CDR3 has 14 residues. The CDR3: CASSLYQTLSEQYF. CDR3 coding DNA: TGTGCCAGCAGCTTATACCAAACTTTGAGTGAGCAGTACTTC.

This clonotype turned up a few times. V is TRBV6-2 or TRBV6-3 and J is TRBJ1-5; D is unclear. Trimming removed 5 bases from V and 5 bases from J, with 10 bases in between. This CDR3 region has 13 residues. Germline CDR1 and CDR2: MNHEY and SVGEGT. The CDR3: CASSEGFDQPQHF. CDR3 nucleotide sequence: TGTGCCAGCAGTGAAGGATTTGATCAGCCCCAGCATTTT.

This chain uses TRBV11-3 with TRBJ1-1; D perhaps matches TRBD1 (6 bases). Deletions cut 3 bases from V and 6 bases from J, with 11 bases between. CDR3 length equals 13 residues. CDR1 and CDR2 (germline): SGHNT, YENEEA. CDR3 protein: CASSLDSTAEAFF. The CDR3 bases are TGTGCCAGCAGCTTGGACAGTACTGCTGAAGCTTTCTTT.

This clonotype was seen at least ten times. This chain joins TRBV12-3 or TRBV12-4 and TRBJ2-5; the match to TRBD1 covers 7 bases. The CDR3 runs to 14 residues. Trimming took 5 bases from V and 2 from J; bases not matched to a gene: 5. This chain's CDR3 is CASSPGDRQETQYF. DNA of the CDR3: TGTGCCAGCAGTCCAGGGGACAGACAAGAGACCCAGTACTTC.

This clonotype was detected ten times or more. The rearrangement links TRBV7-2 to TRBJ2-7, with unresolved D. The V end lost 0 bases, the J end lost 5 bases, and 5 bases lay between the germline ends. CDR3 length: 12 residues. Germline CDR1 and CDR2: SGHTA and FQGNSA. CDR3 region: CASSLARHEQYF. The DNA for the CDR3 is TGTGCCAGCAGCTTAGCTCGGCACGAGCAGTACTTC.

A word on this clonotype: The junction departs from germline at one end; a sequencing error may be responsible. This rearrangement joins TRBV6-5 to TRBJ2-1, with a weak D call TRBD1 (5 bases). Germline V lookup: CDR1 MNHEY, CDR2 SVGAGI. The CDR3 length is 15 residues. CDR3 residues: CSSSYTGSSYNEQLF. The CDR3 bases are TGTTCCAGCAGTTATACAGGAAGCTCCTACAATGAGCAGTTATTC.

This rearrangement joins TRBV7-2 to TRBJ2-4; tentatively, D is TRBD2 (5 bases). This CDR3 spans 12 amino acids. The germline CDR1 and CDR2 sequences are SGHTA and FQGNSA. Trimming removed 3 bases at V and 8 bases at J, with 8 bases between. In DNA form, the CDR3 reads TGTGCCAGCAGCTTGTCGAGGGACATTCAGTACTTC. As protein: CASSLSRDIQYF.

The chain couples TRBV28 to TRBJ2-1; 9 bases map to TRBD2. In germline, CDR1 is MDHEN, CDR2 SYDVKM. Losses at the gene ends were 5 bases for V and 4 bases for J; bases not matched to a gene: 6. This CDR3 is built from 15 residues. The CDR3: CASSVRTSGYNEQFF. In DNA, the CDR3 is TGTGCCAGCAGTGTCCGTACTAGCGGGTACAATGAGCAGTTCTTC.

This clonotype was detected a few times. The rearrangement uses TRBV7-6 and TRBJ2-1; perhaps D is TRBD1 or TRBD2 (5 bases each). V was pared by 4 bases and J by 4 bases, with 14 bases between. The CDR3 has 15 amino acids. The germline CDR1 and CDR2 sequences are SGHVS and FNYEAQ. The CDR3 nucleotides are TGTGCCAGCAGCTCAGGGCCGGGGTTTTACAATGAGCAGTTCTTC. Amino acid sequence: CASSSGPGFYNEQFF. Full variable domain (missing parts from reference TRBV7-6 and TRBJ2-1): GAGVSQSPRYKVTKRGQDVALRCDPISGHVSLYWYRQALGQGPEFLTYFNYEAQQDKSGLPNDRFSAERPEGSISTLTIQRTEQRDSAMYRCASSSGPGFYNEQFFGPGTRLTVL.

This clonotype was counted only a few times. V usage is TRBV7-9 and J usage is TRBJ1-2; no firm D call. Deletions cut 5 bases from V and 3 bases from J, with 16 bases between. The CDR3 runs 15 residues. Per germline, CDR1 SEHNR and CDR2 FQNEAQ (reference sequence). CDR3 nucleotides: TGTGCCAGCAGCCCCCAACGATCAGCAGACTATGGCTACACCTTC. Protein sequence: CASSPQRSADYGYTF.

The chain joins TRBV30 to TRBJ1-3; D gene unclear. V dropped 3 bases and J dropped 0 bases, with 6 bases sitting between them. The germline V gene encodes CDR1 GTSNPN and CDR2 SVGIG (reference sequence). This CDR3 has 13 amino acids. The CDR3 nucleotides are TGTGCCTGGAGAAAAGCCTCTGGAAACACCATATATTTT. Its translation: CAWRKASGNTIYF.

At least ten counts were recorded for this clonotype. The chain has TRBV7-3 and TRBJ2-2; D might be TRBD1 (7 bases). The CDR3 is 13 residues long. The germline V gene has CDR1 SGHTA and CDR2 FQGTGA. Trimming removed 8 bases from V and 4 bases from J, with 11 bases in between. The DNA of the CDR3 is TGTGCCAGCTCAGGGGGGTCCACCGGGGAGCTGTTTTTT. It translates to CASSGGSTGELFF.

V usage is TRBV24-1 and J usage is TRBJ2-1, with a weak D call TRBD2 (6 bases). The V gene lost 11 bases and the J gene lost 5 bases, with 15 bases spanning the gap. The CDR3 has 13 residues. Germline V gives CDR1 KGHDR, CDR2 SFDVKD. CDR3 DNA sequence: TGTGCCATCTCCCCGGGACTGCACAATGAGCAGTTCTTC. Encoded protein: CAISPGLHNEQFF.

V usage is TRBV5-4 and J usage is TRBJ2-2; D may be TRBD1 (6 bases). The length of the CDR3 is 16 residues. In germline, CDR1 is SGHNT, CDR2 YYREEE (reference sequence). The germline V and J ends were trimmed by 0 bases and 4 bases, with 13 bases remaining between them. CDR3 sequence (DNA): TGTGCCAGCAGCTTGGGGGGGCCGACAGTCACCGGGGAGCTGTTTTTT. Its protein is CASSLGGPTVTGELFF. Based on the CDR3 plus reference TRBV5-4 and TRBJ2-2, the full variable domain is ETGVTQSPTHLIKTRGQQVTLRCSSQSGHNTVSWYQQALGQGPQFIFQYYREEENGRGNFPPRFSGLQFPNYSSELNVNALELDDSALYLCASSLGGPTVTGELFFGEGSRLTVL.

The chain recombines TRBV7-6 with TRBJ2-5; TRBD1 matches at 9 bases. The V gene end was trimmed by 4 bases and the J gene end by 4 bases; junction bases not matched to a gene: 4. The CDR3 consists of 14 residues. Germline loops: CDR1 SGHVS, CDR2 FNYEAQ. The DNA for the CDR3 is TGTGCCAGCAGCTCAGGGACAGGGAGAGAGACCCAGTACTTC. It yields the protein CASSSGTGRETQYF.

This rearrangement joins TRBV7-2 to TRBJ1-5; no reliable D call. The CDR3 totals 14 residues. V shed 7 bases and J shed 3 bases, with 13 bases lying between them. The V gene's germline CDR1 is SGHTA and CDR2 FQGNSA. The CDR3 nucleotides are TGTGCCAGCACCATTGGTGGGTTCAATCAGCCCCAGCATTTT. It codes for CASTIGGFNQPQHF. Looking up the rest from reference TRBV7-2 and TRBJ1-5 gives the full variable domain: GAGVSQSPSNKVTEKGKDVELRCDPISGHTALYWYRQSLGQGLEFLIYFQGNSAPDKSGLPSDRFSAERTGGSVSTLTIQRTQQEDSAVYLCASTIGGFNQPQHFGDGTRLSIL.

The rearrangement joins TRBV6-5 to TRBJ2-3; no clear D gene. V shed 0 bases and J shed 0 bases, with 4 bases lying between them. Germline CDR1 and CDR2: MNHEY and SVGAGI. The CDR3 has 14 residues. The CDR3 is CASSYSPSTDTQYF. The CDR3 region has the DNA TGTGCCAGCAGTTACTCTCCTAGCACAGATACGCAGTATTTT.

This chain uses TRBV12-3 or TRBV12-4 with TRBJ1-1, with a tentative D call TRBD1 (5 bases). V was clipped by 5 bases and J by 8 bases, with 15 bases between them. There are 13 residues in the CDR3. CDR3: CASSRGGTSEAFF. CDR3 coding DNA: TGTGCCAGCAGTCGGGGGGGAACCTCAGAAGCTTTCTTT.

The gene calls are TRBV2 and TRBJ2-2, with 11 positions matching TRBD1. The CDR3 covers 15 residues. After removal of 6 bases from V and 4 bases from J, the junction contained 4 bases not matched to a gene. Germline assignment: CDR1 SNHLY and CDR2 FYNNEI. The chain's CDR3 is CASSGQGAGTGELFF. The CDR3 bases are TGTGCCAGCAGCGGACAGGGGGCGGGCACCGGGGAGCTGTTTTTT.

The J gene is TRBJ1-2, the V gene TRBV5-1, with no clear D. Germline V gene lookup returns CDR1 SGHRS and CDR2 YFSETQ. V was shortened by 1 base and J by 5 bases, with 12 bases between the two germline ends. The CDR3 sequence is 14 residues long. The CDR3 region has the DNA TGCGCCAGCAGCTTGACTCCAGAGCGGTATGGCTACACCTTC. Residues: CASSLTPERYGYTF.

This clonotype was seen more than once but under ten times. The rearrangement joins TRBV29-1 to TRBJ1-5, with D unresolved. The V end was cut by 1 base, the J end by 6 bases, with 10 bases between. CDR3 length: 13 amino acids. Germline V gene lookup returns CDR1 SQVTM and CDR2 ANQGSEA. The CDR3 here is CSVEVAEGQPQHF. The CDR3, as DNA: TGCAGCGTTGAAGTGGCGGAAGGTCAGCCCCAGCATTTT.

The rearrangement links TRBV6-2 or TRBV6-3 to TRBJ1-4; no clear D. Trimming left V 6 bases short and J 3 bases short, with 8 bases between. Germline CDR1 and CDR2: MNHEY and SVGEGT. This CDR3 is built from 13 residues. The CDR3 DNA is TGTGCCAGCAGATTGGACCCTAATGAAAAACTGTTTTTT. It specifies CASRLDPNEKLFF.

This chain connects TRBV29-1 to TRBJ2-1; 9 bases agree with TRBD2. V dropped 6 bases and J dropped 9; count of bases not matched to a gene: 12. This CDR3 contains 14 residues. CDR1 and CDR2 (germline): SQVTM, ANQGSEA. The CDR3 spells CSVATRGGGGEQFF. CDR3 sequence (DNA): TGCAGCGTAGCTACGCGGGGGGGCGGAGGTGAGCAGTTCTTC.

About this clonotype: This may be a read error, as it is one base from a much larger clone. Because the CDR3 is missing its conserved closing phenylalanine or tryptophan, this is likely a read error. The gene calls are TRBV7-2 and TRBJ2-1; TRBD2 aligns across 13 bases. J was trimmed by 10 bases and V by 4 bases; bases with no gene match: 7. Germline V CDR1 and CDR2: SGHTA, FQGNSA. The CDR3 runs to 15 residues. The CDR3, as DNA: TGTGCCAGCAGCTCACTAGCGGGGGGGCCTGGCGAGCAGTTCTTA. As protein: CASSSLAGGPGEQFL.

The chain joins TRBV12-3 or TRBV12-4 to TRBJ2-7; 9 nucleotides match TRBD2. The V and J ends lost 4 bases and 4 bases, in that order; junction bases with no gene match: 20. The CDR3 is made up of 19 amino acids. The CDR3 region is CASSSSSGTGGEHLYEQYF. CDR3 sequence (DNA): TGTGCCAGCAGTTCCTCTAGCGGGACCGGTGGGGAGCACCTGTACGAGCAGTACTTC.

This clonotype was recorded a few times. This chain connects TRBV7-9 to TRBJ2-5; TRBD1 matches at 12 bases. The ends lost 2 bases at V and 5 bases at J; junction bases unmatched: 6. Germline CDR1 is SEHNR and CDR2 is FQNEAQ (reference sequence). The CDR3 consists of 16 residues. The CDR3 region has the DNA TGTGCCAGCAGCTTACAGCGGGACAGGGGGCGGGAGACCCAGTACTTC. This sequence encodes CASSLQRDRGRETQYF.